Presented here are 23 T cell receptor beta chains from one specimen sequenced in a study of T cell responses to AZD1222 COVID-19 vaccine. Profiling relied on immunoSEQ multiplex PCR, and the TCRdb table lists in-frame clones only, not all of them. This table holds about 110,000 clones, roughly four fifths found once. Sequenced here: peripheral blood, sampled on day 0 of AZD1222 vaccination. The source is an adult in good health.

This chain uses TRBV19 with TRBJ2-7, with D perhaps matching TRBD2 (6 bases). There are 16 residues in the CDR3. V lost 6 bases to trimming and J lost 5 bases, with 23 bases between them. Per the germline V gene, CDR1 is LNHDA and CDR2 is SQIVND (reference sequence). CDR3 in amino acids: CASSTPRTASGDEQYF. The CDR3, as DNA: TGTGCCAGTAGCACTCCCCGGACGGCCTCGGGAGACGAGCAGTACTTC.

The chain joins TRBV11-2 to TRBJ1-6; 10 bases agree with TRBD1. Per germline, CDR1 SGHAT and CDR2 FQNNGV. This CDR3 has 14 amino acids. Trimming took 5 bases from V and 7 from J; bases not matched to a gene: 2. Here the CDR3 DNA reads TGTGCCAGCAGCACGGGACAGGGGAATTCACCCCTCCACTTT. Protein product: CASSTGQGNSPLHF.

This rearrangement joins TRBV2 to TRBJ1-1; D gene uncertain. The CDR3 runs 13 residues. Looked up from germline, CDR1 is SNHLY and CDR2 is FYNNEI. The germline V and J ends were trimmed by 5 bases and 8 bases, with 15 bases remaining between them. The CDR3 sequence is CASSPNLSGEAFF. The DNA of the CDR3 is TGTGCCAGCAGTCCGAATCTTTCGGGGGAAGCTTTCTTT.

This clone was seen a single time. The genes are TRBV11-1 and TRBJ2-7, with D unclear. V lost 2 bases to trimming and J lost 3 bases, with 5 bases between them. CDR1 SGHAT and CDR2 FQDESV come from the germline V gene (reference sequence). There are 12 residues in the CDR3. CDR3 region: CASSLMGYEQYF. CDR3 bases: TGTGCCAGCAGCTTAATGGGCTACGAGCAGTACTTC.

This clone was detected only once. The chain uses TRBV4-1 and TRBJ2-3; no reliable D call. V gave up 0 bases and J gave up 4 bases, with 14 bases separating them. From germline, CDR1 is MGHRA and CDR2 YSYEKL. CDR3 length: 16 residues. Here the CDR3 DNA reads TGCGCCAGCAGCCAAGATAAGGCTGGGTTTCCAGATACGCAGTATTTT. This gives the protein CASSQDKAGFPDTQYF.

The rearrangement links TRBV7-9 to TRBJ1-1; D gene unclear. V lost 7 bases to trimming and J lost 2 bases, with 11 bases between them. Germline lookup yields CDR1 SEHNR and CDR2 FQNEAQ (reference sequence). The CDR3 is 13 residues long. CDR3 sequence reads: CASILGANTEAFF. CDR3 sequence (DNA): TGTGCCAGCATCCTAGGTGCTAACACTGAAGCTTTCTTT.

The chain couples TRBV7-9 to TRBJ1-3; possible D gene TRBD1, 6 bases. Trimming took off 4 bases at V and 3 bases at J, with 10 bases between the two ends. The germline gives CDR1 SEHNR, CDR2 FQNEAQ (reference sequence). This CDR3 comprises 14 residues. CDR3 DNA: TGTGCCAGCAGCTCACAGGGAGGTGGAAACACCATATATTTT. As protein: CASSSQGGGNTIYF. Full variable domain (missing parts from reference TRBV7-9 and TRBJ1-3): DTGVSQNPRHKITKRGQNVTFRCDPISEHNRLYWYRQTLGQGPEFLTYFQNEAQLEKSRLLSDRFSAERPKGSFSTLEIQRTEQGDSAMYLCASSSQGGGNTIYFGEGSWLTVV.

This chain links TRBV6-5 with TRBJ2-7, with D maybe TRBD2 (6 bases). Between the trimmed V and J ends, which lost 7 bases and 6 bases, there was a span of 19 bases. This CDR3 is 14 amino acids long. Germline V lookup: CDR1 MNHEY, CDR2 SVGAGI. CDR3 loop: CASTQNGGSREQYF. In nucleotides, the CDR3 is TGTGCCAGCACCCAGAACGGAGGGAGTCGCGAGCAGTACTTC.

The gene calls are TRBV18 and TRBJ1-1; D is perhaps TRBD1 (6 bases). CDR3 length: 14 residues. The V and J ends lost 3 bases and 1 base respectively, with 9 bases between them. Germline loops: CDR1 KGHSH, CDR2 LQKENI. The CDR3, as DNA: TGTGCCAGCTCACCGCAGGGGACGAACACTGAAGCTTTCTTT. It is translated as CASSPQGTNTEAFF.

The V call is TRBV19, the J call TRBJ1-1; D is perhaps TRBD1 (5 bases). The CDR3 is 14 residues long. Germline values: CDR1 LNHDA, CDR2 SQIVND (reference sequence). With 6 bases removed from V and 6 bases from J, the gap between germline ends came to 17 bases. The CDR3 nucleotides are TGTGCCAGTAGCTGGGGGTTTGGAGGCGCTGAAGCTTTCTTT. Encoded protein: CASSWGFGGAEAFF.

The rearrangement links TRBV4-1 to TRBJ1-4, with a possible D match to TRBD1 (5 bases). Looked up from germline, CDR1 is MGHRA and CDR2 is YSYEKL. V was clipped by 3 bases and J by 0 bases, with 11 bases between them. The CDR3 covers 16 residues. The CDR3 spells CASSQGTIATNEKLFF. The CDR3 DNA is TGCGCCAGCAGCCAGGGGACGATTGCAACTAATGAAAAACTGTTTTTT.

V and J are TRBV29-1 and TRBJ2-7; a weak D match, TRBD2 (5 bases). Trimming left V 5 bases short and J 0 bases short, with 8 bases between. CDR1 and CDR2 from the germline V gene are SQVTM and ANQGSEA. This CDR3 has 12 amino acids. The DNA for the CDR3 is TGCAGCGTTAATGACTACTCCTACGAGCAGTACTTC. Encoded protein: CSVNDYSYEQYF.

This sequence joins TRBV28 and TRBJ1-5; TRBD1 matches 7 bases. The CDR3 extends over 15 amino acids. The germline CDR1 and CDR2 sequences are MDHEN and SYDVKM. J lost 6 bases, V lost 6 bases, and 11 bases had no gene match. CDR3 region: CASRSGTVFRQPQHF. In DNA, the CDR3 is TGTGCCAGCAGATCAGGGACAGTCTTTCGTCAGCCCCAGCATTTT. Drawing the rest from reference TRBV28 and TRBJ1-5, the complete variable domain is DVKVTQSSRYLVKRTGEKVFLECVQDMDHENMFWYRQDPGLGLRLIYFSYDVKMKEKGDIPEGYSVSREKKERFSLILESASTNQTSMYLCASRSGTVFRQPQHFGDGTRLSIL.

This clone showed up just a few times. The chain has TRBV7-9 and TRBJ2-1, with D possibly being TRBD2 (5 bases). The CDR3 runs to 16 residues. Per the germline V gene, CDR1 is SEHNR and CDR2 is FQNEAQ (reference sequence). The V gene lost 5 bases and the J gene lost 5 bases, with 19 bases spanning the gap. Written as DNA, the CDR3 is TGTGCCAGCAGCACCATAGGGAGTGGGCTACACAATGAGCAGTTCTTC. Protein: CASSTIGSGLHNEQFF.

V and J are TRBV6-5 and TRBJ1-1; perhaps TRBD1 as D (5 bases). Trimming removed 3 bases at V and 1 base at J, with 12 bases between. Germline V CDR1 and CDR2: MNHEY, SVGAGI. The CDR3 length is 15 residues. The CDR3 sequence is CASSYGSGWNTEAFF. The CDR3 nucleotides are TGTGCCAGCAGTTATGGTTCAGGGTGGAACACTGAAGCTTTCTTT.

The gene calls are TRBV28 and TRBJ1-2, with 10 nucleotides matching TRBD1. V dropped 2 bases and J dropped 4; count of bases not matched to a gene: 7. Germline lookup yields CDR1 MDHEN and CDR2 SYDVKM. The CDR3 consists of 16 residues. The CDR3 loop reads CASSLGGTGDVYGYTF. The CDR3 DNA reads as TGTGCCAGCAGTTTAGGCGGGACAGGGGACGTCTATGGCTACACCTTC.

This sequence joins TRBV28 and TRBJ1-6, with D possibly matching TRBD1 (5 bases). The CDR3 has 20 residues. In germline, CDR1 is MDHEN, CDR2 SYDVKM. V shed 6 bases and J shed 0 bases, with 24 bases lying between them. CDR3 DNA sequence: TGTGCCAGCAGCGCCAGCGCATGGCAGGGTACAATCTCCTATAATTCACCCCTCCACTTT. Protein sequence: CASSASAWQGTISYNSPLHF.

The chain is built from TRBV2 and TRBJ1-5, with no clear D. From germline, CDR1 is SNHLY and CDR2 FYNNEI. The CDR3 sequence is 14 residues long. V was shortened by 3 bases and J by 0 bases, with 6 bases between the two germline ends. For the CDR3, the DNA is TGTGCCAGCAGTGACAGCCATAGCAATCAGCCCCAGCATTTT. Residues: CASSDSHSNQPQHF.

The chain has TRBV10-3 and TRBJ2-2; 8 bases map to TRBD2. The CDR3 is made up of 16 amino acids. The V and J ends lost 3 bases and 3 bases, in that order; junction bases with no gene match: 6. CDR1 is ENHRY and CDR2 is SYGVKD in the germline V gene. CDR3 amino acids: CAISDGTSLDTGELFF. CDR3 DNA: TGTGCCATCAGTGACGGGACTAGTTTGGACACCGGGGAGCTGTTTTTT.

A note on this clone: Other DNA variants within this sample encode the same CDR3. J is TRBJ1-2 and V is TRBV28; D call uncertain. This CDR3 comprises 11 residues. The germline CDR1 and CDR2 sequences are MDHEN and SYDVKM. Trimming left V 4 bases short and J 5 bases short, with 5 bases between. The chain's CDR3 is CASSSRYGYTF. CDR3 coding DNA: TGTGCCAGCAGTTCCCGATATGGCTACACCTTC.

This chain links TRBV7-8 with TRBJ1-2; a weak D match, TRBD1 (5 bases). Germline CDR1 SGHVS, CDR2 FQNEAQ. The V gene lost 0 bases and the J gene lost 4 bases, with 9 bases spanning the gap. The CDR3 is 14 amino acids. The CDR3 protein is CASSLAGRVYGYTF. DNA of the CDR3: TGTGCCAGCAGCTTAGCGGGCAGGGTCTATGGCTACACCTTC.

The gene calls are TRBV3-1 (or the pseudogene TRBV3-2) and TRBJ1-1, with TRBD1 identical over 10 bases. Trimming cost V 5 bases and J 5 bases; bases outside gene matches: 11. This CDR3 comprises 16 residues. Germline V gene sequence: CDR1 LGHDT, CDR2 YNNKEL (reference sequence). As DNA, the CDR3 is TGTGCCAGCAGCAACCCCCGCGGGACAGGGGAAACTGAAGCTTTCTTT. Encoded protein: CASSNPRGTGETEAFF.

The chain employs TRBV11-2 and TRBJ2-5, with TRBD2 matching over 7 bases. CDR1 SGHAT and CDR2 FQNNGV come from the germline V gene. The CDR3 loop spans 14 amino acids. V was pared by 5 bases and J by 9 bases, with 12 bases of the junction left unmatched. CDR3 residues: CASSGPSGVAAQYF. The CDR3 bases are TGTGCCAGCAGCGGGCCTAGCGGCGTCGCGGCCCAGTACTTC.